The clone carrying this T cell receptor beta chain was counted a few times. No antigen is known for it. Expressed TCRB transcripts got sequenced, as all isolated RNA was reverse transcribed. Repertoires were generated with immunoSEQ multiplex PCR, while TCRdb's copy carries only in-frame clones and drops some. The sample holds around 500,000 clones, over 9.5% seen once. The data are from a study of beta chain features in type 1 diabetes. Notes on the study in general: Insertions at VDJ junctions were less frequent in type 1 diabetes patients. These patients also deleted more nucleotides at the same junctions.

The TCR originated in a woman younger than 35 in good health. Sequencing used naive CD4+ T cells from blood.

Here the CDR3 DNA reads TGTGCCAGCATGGCGGTAGCGGGAGGGCCGGTATATGGTACGCAGTATTTT. It specifies CASMAVAGGPVYGTQYF. The rearrangement joins TRBV25-1 to TRBJ2-3, with TRBD2 matching 11 bases. The CDR3 is made up of 17 amino acids. Trimming removed 7 bases from V and 8 bases from J; junction bases left unmatched: 17. Germline-derived CDR1 and CDR2 are MGHDK and SYGVNS.